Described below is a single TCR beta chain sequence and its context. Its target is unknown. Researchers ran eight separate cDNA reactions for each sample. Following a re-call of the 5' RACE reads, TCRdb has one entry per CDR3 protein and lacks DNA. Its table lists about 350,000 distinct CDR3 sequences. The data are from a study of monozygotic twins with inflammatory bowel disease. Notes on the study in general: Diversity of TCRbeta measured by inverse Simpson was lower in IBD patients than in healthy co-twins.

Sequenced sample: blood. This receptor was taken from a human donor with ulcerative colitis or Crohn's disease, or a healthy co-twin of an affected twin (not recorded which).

CDR3 region: CASSSGGRTNEKLFF. V usage is TRBV7-6 and J usage is TRBJ1-4; TCRdb names TRBD1, which stays unverified in the absence of DNA. CDR1 is SGHVS and CDR2 is FNYEAQ in the germline V gene. The CDR3 contains 15 residues.